Reported below is one TCR beta chain. The antigen it binds to is not known. Base-call qualities are not available, and no considerably larger clone is one nucleotide away. The sample has other DNA sequences that encode this CDR3 too. The immunoSEQ Assay was used to sequence TCRbeta CDR3 regions. After extraction, genomic DNA underwent amplification by bias-controlled multiplex PCR, followed by high-throughput sequencing. In the original analysis: To quantify the absolute abundance of every unique TCRbeta CDR3 region, sequences were collapsed and filtered. T cell fraction was estimated by normalizing TCRbeta template counts to usable DNA, which was measured by amplifying reference genes present in all nucleated cells. Repertoire TCRs were annotated as SARS-CoV-2-specific when V gene, CDR3 amino acid sequence and J gene were exactly matched to a known reactive TCR set. The reference SARS-CoV-2 TCR set was derived from MIRA and filtered for enrichment in COVID-19-positive ImmuneCODE repertoires, a step that removed public or cross-reactive TCRs. Drawing on the MIRA antigens, annotated TCRs were analysed further at the level of specific ORF or position within ORF. Breadth was defined as the number of annotated unique rearrangements divided by the total number of unique productive rearrangements, and depth was defined as the summed frequency of the annotated unique rearrangements. Two-sided Wilcoxon rank-sum tests were applied when comparing TCR breadth between groups. The table was pulled from immuneACCESS by TCRdb, which kept in-frame rearrangements only. Such tables lose some clones; where checked, under half of the loss comes from unresolved V genes, and the rest has no known cause. Clonal size and the V and J genes are those of that table, whereas D and trimming came from the DNA. This sample gives about 440,000 clones in total; 90% of them show up just once. 4.3% of the sample rests with the top ten.

This entry belongs to a study of Ad26.COV2.S vaccination and SARS-CoV-2 variants (dated by TCRdb to the early 2020s). Describing the broader study: Vaccine-arm donors came from COV1001, a multicentre, randomized, double-blind, placebo-controlled phase I-IIa trial of Ad26.COV2.S in healthy adults. Dosing of Ad26.COV2.S was intramuscular, at either 5x10^10 or 1x10^11 viral particles, delivered as one shot or as two shots spaced 56 days apart. The specificity and breadth of SARS-CoV-2-reactive T cell receptors after Ad26.COV2.S vaccination were assessed by TCRbeta repertoire sequencing. The TCR-sequenced set comprised approximately 30 samples: around 20 Ad26.COV2.S vaccine recipients, 5 placebo recipients and 8 SARS-CoV-2 convalescent individuals. Participants in the trial were split at random into five groups of five each, receiving low-dose or high-dose Ad26.COV2.S once or twice, or else placebo on both occasions. Investigators remained blinded to trial group allocation during experiments and outcome assessment. Overall results and qualifications from the work: Spike-specific TCR breadth was higher in Ad26.COV2.S recipients than in placebo recipients (P = 0.0014). After vaccination, spike-specific CD8+ and CD4+ T cell responses were reported to show substantial breadth. According to the authors, total T cell responses may have been underestimated by the TCR breadth and depth analyses. Vaccine and placebo recipients had similar non-spike TCR breadth, a finding consistent with the vaccine containing only spike. Comparing responses between vaccine doses or regimens was not something the study was powered to do.

The treatment or condition label for this specimen denotes: 15 to 20 received Ad26.COV2.S at low or high dose, single or two shots; roughly five received placebo; per-sample allocation not given. For vaccine and placebo recipients, repertoires were sequenced using samples collected on day 63 after the first injection. Cohort 1b enrolled about two dozen adults aged 18-55 years at a single site in Boston, USA, between 29 July and 7 August 2020. Ad26.COV2.S consisted of a replication-incompetent adenovirus type 26 vector by which a prefusion-stabilized SARS-CoV-2 spike protein from the original Wuhan strain was expressed. Taken from the germline V gene (reference sequence), the CDR1 and CDR2 loops are DFQATT and SNEGSKA. V is shortened by 6 bases, J by 0 bases, and the region joining them spans 3 bases. From the cysteine up to the phenylalanine, the CDR3 has a length of 10 residues. CDR3 DNA is the only sequence kept; it has 30 bases, read in frame from the first base.

Sequenced here: peripheral blood, sampled in a trial of Ad26.COV2.S vaccine versus placebo. The sequence was collected from a person aged 18-60 years who received the Ad26.COV2.S COVID-19 vaccine or a placebo. The V and J genes are TRBV20-1 and TRBJ2-7; confidence is insufficient to name the D gene. This receptor has the CDR3 CSARSYEQYF. The sequenced DNA: TGCAGTGCCCGCTCCTACGAGCAGTACTTC.